The T cell receptor beta chain under discussion was sequenced for a study of Graves' ophthalmopathy and Graves' hyperthyroidism. As the template, RNA transcripts were used to amplify TCR beta CDR3 regions. HTBI-primed first-round RT-PCR preceded second-round multiplex PCR. Using its own MiXCR run on the multiplex PCR reads, TCRdb lists one record per CDR3 protein. The sample lists hundreds of thousands of distinct CDR3 sequences, about a fifth occurring once. Hyperthyroidism patients were newly diagnosed, under 2 months' duration, aged 18 to 65. This sequence was found in a woman younger than 30 with stable Graves' hyperthyroidism. Some clones in this sample may be carry-over from other donors' samples. Sequenced sample: peripheral blood.

DNA of the CDR3: TGCAGCGTCCAGAGGACGAGTAGAGGTGGCTACACCTTC. It specifies CSVQRTSRGGYTF. The gene calls are TRBV29-1 and TRBJ1-2, with D uncertain. V was cut by 6 bases and J by 7 bases, with 18 bases left in between. The germline CDR1 and CDR2 sequences are SQVTM and ANQGSEA. This CDR3 spans 13 amino acids.